This entry concerns a single T cell receptor (beta chain). The entry originates in a study of T-cell reconstitution after alpha-beta-depleted transplantation in children. Researchers prepared the TCRbeta library using unique molecular identifiers, the study reports. TCRdb called the PCR reads again in MiXCR, with one record for every CDR3 protein. Of about 420,000 distinct CDR3 sequences in the sample, roughly 11% were seen once. The CDR3 spans 11 residues. Germline CDR1 reads DFQATT; CDR2 reads SNEGSKA (reference sequence). The V and J ends lost 6 bases and 3 bases respectively, with 9 bases between them.

The rearrangement uses TRBV20-1 and TRBJ2-7; D unresolved. The sequenced sample was PBMCs from the stem cell graft donor, obtained from the stem cell graft. The source of this sequence is a human donor who donated a stem cell graft to a child with acute myeloid leukemia. The DNA for the CDR3 is TGCAGTGCCCGTCTAGTCTACGAGCAGTACTTC. Its translation is CSARLVYEQYF.